The 7 T cell receptor beta chains presented below share a single source sample, sequenced in a study of PD-1 and CTLA-4 blockade in melanoma. Sequencing was performed with immunoSEQ multiplex PCR; in TCRdb, only in-frame clones are kept and a portion is missing. The table shows about 16,000 clones, with 70% occurring only once. Sequences were derived from CD8+ T cells from peripheral blood, sampled from a patient given anti-PD-1 treatment. Source of these receptors: a human donor with melanoma.

For this clone: Since no conserved phenylalanine or tryptophan closes the CDR3, a read error is the likely cause. Because the CDR3's place on the DNA is in doubt, the DNA is left out and the CDR3 is given as listed by TCRdb. The chain is built from TRBV7-9 and TRBJ1-2; whether TRBD1, the table's D call, matches the DNA was not checked. The germline CDR1 and CDR2 sequences are SEHNR and FQNEAQ (reference sequence). The CDR3 has 12 residues if both end residues are counted. The CDR3 sequence: CASSLVGTDIVI.

The chain combines TRBV10-3 with TRBJ2-7, with D perhaps matching TRBD2 (5 bases). V lost 10 bases and J 3 bases, leaving 13 bases between the germline ends. From germline, CDR1 is ENHRY and CDR2 SYGVKD. This CDR3 has 12 amino acids. The CDR3 loop is CATLDGLYEQYF. Here the CDR3 DNA reads TGTGCCACCCTTGACGGACTCTACGAGCAGTACTTC.

This chain links TRBV25-1 with TRBJ2-7; tentatively, D is TRBD1 (6 bases). The CDR3 totals 16 residues. CDR1 MGHDK and CDR2 SYGVNS come from the germline V gene. The V end was cut by 0 bases, the J end by 3 bases, with 15 bases between. The CDR3 nucleotides read TGTGCCAGCAGTGAATATAGGGGGACATTGCTCTACGAGCAGTACTTC. Its translation is CASSEYRGTLLYEQYF.

The genes are TRBV14 and TRBJ2-5, with D uncertain. With 1 base removed from V and 11 bases from J, the gap between germline ends came to 14 bases. The CDR3 has 13 amino acids. CDR1 and CDR2 (germline): SGHDN, FVKESK. CDR3 amino acids: CASSQVQTLWQYF. Written as DNA, the CDR3 is TGTGCCAGCAGCCAAGTCCAGACTCTTTGGCAGTACTTC.

This clone was observed a handful of times. The V gene is TRBV3-1 (or the pseudogene TRBV3-2), the J gene TRBJ1-5, with D possibly TRBD1 on 6 matching bases. Trimming took 0 bases from V and 1 from J, leaving 16 bases between them. Germline V gene lookup returns CDR1 LGHDT and CDR2 YNNKEL (reference sequence). The CDR3 runs to 18 residues. CDR3 in DNA: TGTGCCAGCAGCCAAGATCTACCAGGGGAGTTCAGCAATCAGCCCCAGCATTTT. This translates into CASSQDLPGEFSNQPQHF.

The gene calls are TRBV5-1 and TRBJ2-7; no reliable D call. The CDR3 loop spans 15 amino acids. The ends were cut back, 0 bases at V and 0 bases at J, with 10 bases in the middle. The germline V gene encodes CDR1 SGHRS and CDR2 YFSETQ. DNA of the CDR3: TGCGCCAGCAGCTTGGGGGTACTCAGCTCCTACGAGCAGTACTTC. Residues: CASSLGVLSSYEQYF.

This chain uses TRBV29-1 with TRBJ1-2; D is possibly TRBD1 (6 bases). CDR1 is SQVTM, CDR2 ANQGSEA, per germline. V was cut by 6 bases and J by 5 bases, with 13 bases left in between. The CDR3 loop spans 12 amino acids. CDR3 nucleotide sequence: TGCAGCGTGGGCCGGGACATATATGGCTACACCTTC. This encodes CSVGRDIYGYTF.